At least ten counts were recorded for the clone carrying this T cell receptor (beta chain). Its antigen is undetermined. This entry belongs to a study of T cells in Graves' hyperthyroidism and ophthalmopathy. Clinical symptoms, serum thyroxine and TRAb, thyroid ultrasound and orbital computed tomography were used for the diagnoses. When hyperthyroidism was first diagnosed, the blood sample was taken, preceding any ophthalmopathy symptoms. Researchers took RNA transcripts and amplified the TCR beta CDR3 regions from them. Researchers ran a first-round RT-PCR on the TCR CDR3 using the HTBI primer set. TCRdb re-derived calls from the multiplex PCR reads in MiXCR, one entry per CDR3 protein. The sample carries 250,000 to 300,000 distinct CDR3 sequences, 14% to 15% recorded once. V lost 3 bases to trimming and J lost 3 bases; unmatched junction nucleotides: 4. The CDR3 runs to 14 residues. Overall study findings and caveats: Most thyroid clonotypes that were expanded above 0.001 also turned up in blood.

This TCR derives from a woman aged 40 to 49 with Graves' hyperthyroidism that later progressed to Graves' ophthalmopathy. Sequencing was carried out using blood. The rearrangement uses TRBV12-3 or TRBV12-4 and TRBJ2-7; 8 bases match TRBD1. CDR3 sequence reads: CASSLTGAIYEQYF. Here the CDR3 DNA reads TGTGCCAGCAGTTTGACAGGGGCCATCTACGAGCAGTACTTC.